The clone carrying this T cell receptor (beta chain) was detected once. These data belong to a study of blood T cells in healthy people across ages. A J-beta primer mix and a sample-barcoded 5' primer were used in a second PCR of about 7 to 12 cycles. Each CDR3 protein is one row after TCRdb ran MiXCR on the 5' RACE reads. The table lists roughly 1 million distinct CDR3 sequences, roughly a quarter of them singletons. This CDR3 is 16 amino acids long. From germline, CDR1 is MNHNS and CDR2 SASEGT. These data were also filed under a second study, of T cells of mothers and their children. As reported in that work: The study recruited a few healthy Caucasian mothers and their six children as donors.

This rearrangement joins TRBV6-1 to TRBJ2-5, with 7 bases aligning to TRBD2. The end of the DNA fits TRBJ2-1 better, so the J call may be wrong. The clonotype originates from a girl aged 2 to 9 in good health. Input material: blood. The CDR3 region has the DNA TGTGCCAGCAGCGAGGCATGGGGGACTAATGGGAATGAGCAGTTCTTC. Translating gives CASSEAWGTNGNEQFF.